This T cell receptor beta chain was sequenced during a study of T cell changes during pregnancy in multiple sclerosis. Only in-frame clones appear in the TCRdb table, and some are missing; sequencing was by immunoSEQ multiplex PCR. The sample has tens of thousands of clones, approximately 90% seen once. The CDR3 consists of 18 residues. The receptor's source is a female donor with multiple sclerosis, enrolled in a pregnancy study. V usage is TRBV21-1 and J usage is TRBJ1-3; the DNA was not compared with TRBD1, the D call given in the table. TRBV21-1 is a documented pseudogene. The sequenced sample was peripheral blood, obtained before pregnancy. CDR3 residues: CASSKEGLSCESGNTIYF. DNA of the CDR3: TGTGCCAGCAGCAAAGAGGGGTTGAGCTGTGAATCTGGAAACACCATATATTTT.